Below are 12 T cell receptor beta chains sequenced from a single sample in a study of human thymus T cells. Assay: immunoSEQ multiplex PCR; the TCRdb copy retains only in-frame clones and omits some. Counted here are roughly 130,000 clones, about 93% occurring once; the ten biggest clones make up around 0.025%. The source of the thymus tissue was resections taken during corrective heart surgery. Sequencing was done on a sample of thymus tissue. The receptors derive from a boy less than two years old with a congenital heart defect but otherwise immunologically healthy.

The CDR3 sequence: CASSVGRSNSPLHF. The CDR3 DNA reads as TGTGCCAGCAGCGTAGGTCGGTCCAATTCACCCCTCCACTTT. The J gene is TRBJ1-6, the V gene TRBV9; D unresolved. V was trimmed by 0 bases and J by 7 bases, leaving 8 bases between them. The V gene's germline CDR1 is SGDLS and CDR2 YYNGEE. The CDR3 spans 14 residues.

The rearrangement links TRBV6-1 to TRBJ1-1; D call uncertain. Trimming pared 1 base from V and 4 bases from J, leaving 13 bases between. Germline CDR1 MNHNS, CDR2 SASEGT. The CDR3 is 15 residues long. DNA for the CDR3: TGTGCCAGCAGTGAAGACTTCCTTGGGGTCACTGAAGCTTTCTTT. Its protein is CASSEDFLGVTEAFF.

V and J are TRBV10-2 and TRBJ1-3; TRBD1 might be the D (6 bases). Germline lookup yields CDR1 WSHSY and CDR2 SAAADI. Trimming shortened V by 6 bases and J by 0 bases, and 12 bases separated the two germline ends. The CDR3 spans 15 residues. Here the CDR3 DNA reads TGCGCCAGCAGAACTTCAGGGGTCTCTGGAAACACCATATATTTT. Translated, it gives CASRTSGVSGNTIYF.

CDR3 protein: CASSQDGVVIEAFF. In DNA, the CDR3 is TGTGCCAGCAGCCAAGATGGGGTAGTGATTGAAGCTTTCTTT. J is TRBJ1-1 and V is TRBV14; the D is unclear. CDR1 and CDR2 (germline): SGHDN, FVKESK. The CDR3 is 14 residues long. V was cut by 0 bases and J by 7 bases, with 12 bases left in between.

The genes are TRBV4-2 and TRBJ2-7, with 8 bases identical to TRBD2. The CDR3 length is 15 residues. The germline V gene has CDR1 LGHNA and CDR2 YNFKEQ. V shed 0 bases and J 1 base; nucleotides not matched to a gene: 2. The CDR3 here is CASSQDTSGSYEQYF. CDR3 DNA: TGTGCCAGCAGCCAAGACACTAGCGGTTCCTACGAGCAGTACTTC.

As concerns this clone: The junction shows a germline mismatch at one end, possibly a read error. CDR3 DNA: TGTGCCAGCAGCCGGCGTAACGACTCATACACCGGGGAGCTGGTTTTT. This codes for CASSRRNDSYTGELVF. The J gene is TRBJ2-2, the V gene TRBV7-6; D is perhaps TRBD2 (5 bases). This CDR3 contains 16 residues. Per the germline V gene, CDR1 is SGHVS and CDR2 is FNYEAQ.

This clone occurred once. This rearrangement joins TRBV4-3 to TRBJ1-6; D remains unclear. Germline loops: CDR1 LGHNA, CDR2 YSLEER. The CDR3 is 17 amino acids. Trimming took 0 bases from V and 1 from J, leaving 10 bases between them. CDR3 bases: TGCGCCAGCAGCCAAGATATCGGCTTATCCTATAATTCACCCCTCCACTTT. Translation gives CASSQDIGLSYNSPLHF.

V gene TRBV21-1 combines with J gene TRBJ2-2; TRBD1, the table's D call, was not compared with the DNA. TRBV21-1 is marked as a pseudogene. The CDR3 totals 19 residues. The DNA for the CDR3 is TGTGCCAGCAGCAAAGCGAATCTTCCGGGACAGGGAGACACCGGGGAGCTGTTTTTT. Translating it yields CASSKANLPGQGDTGELFF.

This sequence joins TRBV25-1 and TRBJ1-6; D might be TRBD1 (6 bases). Trimming cost V 5 bases and J 8 bases, with 13 bases left between them. The CDR3 is made up of 14 amino acids. Per germline, CDR1 MGHDK and CDR2 SYGVNS. CDR3 loop: CASSRYGGHSPLHF. In nucleotides, the CDR3 is TGTGCCAGCAGTAGGTACGGGGGGCATTCACCCCTCCACTTT.

The chain joins TRBV10-2 to TRBJ2-5; D unresolved. The length of the CDR3 is 13 residues. From germline, CDR1 is WSHSY and CDR2 SAAADI. V was pared by 2 bases and J by 0 bases, with 4 bases between. The chain's CDR3 is CASSEGHQETQYF. CDR3 DNA sequence: TGCGCCAGCAGTGAGGGGCACCAAGAGACCCAGTACTTC.

CDR3 region: CASSGGTPMNTGELFF. Written as DNA, the CDR3 is TGTGCCAGCAGCGGGGGGACACCGATGAACACCGGGGAGCTGTTTTTT. The chain recombines TRBV5-6 with TRBJ2-2; D is tentatively TRBD1 or TRBD2 (6 bases each). Trimming took off 4 bases at V and 1 base at J, with 14 bases between the two ends. Germline V lookup: CDR1 SGHDT, CDR2 YYEEEE. The CDR3 is 16 amino acids.

The chain carries TRBV7-8 and TRBJ1-6; TRBD1 is a possible D gene (6 bases). The CDR3 length is 16 residues. Germline V lookup: CDR1 SGHVS, CDR2 FQNEAQ. The ends were cut back, 0 bases at V and 8 bases at J, with 14 bases in the middle. CDR3 sequence (DNA): TGTGCCAGCAGCTTAGCGCCAGGGGACATACATTCACCCCTCCACTTT. Its protein is CASSLAPGDIHSPLHF.